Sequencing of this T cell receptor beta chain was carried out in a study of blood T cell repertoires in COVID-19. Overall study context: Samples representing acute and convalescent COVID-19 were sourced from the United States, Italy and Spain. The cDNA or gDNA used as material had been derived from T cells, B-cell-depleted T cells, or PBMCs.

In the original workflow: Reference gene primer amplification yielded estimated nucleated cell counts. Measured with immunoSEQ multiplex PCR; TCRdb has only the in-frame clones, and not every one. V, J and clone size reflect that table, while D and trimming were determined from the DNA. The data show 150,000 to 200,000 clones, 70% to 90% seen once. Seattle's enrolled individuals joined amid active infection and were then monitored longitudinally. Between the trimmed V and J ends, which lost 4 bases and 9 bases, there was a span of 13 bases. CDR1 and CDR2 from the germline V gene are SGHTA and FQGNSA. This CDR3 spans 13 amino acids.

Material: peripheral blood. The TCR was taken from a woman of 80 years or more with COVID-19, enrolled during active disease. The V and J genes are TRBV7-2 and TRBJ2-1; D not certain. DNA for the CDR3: TGTGCCAGCAGCTCAGACCAGGATCGTGAGCAGTTCTTC. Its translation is CASSSDQDREQFF. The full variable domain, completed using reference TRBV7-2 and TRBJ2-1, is GAGVSQSPSNKVTEKGKDVELRCDPISGHTALYWYRQSLGQGLEFLIYFQGNSAPDKSGLPSDRFSAERTGGSVSTLTIQRTQQEDSAVYLCASSSDQDREQFFGPGTRLTVL.